This passage covers 5 T cell receptor beta chains from one sample sequenced in a study of cytomegalovirus exposure and HLA in healthy donors. This PCR relied on a set of 60 Vbeta primers and 13 Jbeta primers. Profiled with immunoSEQ multiplex PCR; TCRdb holds only in-frame clones, not every one. In the table there are about 120,000 clones, around 60% of which are singletons. The specimen was PBMCs. The receptors shown here come from a woman aged 40 to 50 in good health and CMV-seropositive.

This chain links TRBV15 with TRBJ1-4; 9 bases agree with TRBD1. The V segment lost 5 bases and the J segment 1 base; nucleotides outside the gene matches: 5. CDR1 is LNHNV, CDR2 YYDKDF, per germline (reference sequence). The CDR3 consists of 16 residues. In DNA, the CDR3 is TGTGCCACCAGCGGGGACAGGGATTTAACTAATGAAAAACTGTTTTTT. Translation: CATSGDRDLTNEKLFF.

The V and J genes are TRBV7-2 and TRBJ1-3; D is unresolved. The CDR3 has 16 amino acids. Germline CDR1 reads SGHTA; CDR2 reads FQGNSA. V lost 1 base and J lost 4, with 14 bases in between. This CDR3 is CASSLGRIVGGNTIYF. The CDR3 nucleotides read TGTGCCAGCAGCTTAGGGCGGATAGTTGGAGGAAACACCATATATTTT.

The chain employs TRBV7-6 and TRBJ2-5, with a tentative D call TRBD1 (6 bases). The V and J ends lost 7 bases and 1 base respectively, with 13 bases between them. CDR3 length: 14 residues. Germline V gene data show CDR1 as SGHVS and CDR2 as FNYEAQ. As DNA, the CDR3 is TGTGCCAGCAAAAAAGGGGGTCCCCAAGAGACCCAGTACTTC. It yields the protein CASKKGGPQETQYF.

The chain carries TRBV5-4 and TRBJ1-2; D is uncertain. V shed 1 base and J shed 4 bases, with 5 bases lying between them. CDR1 SGHNT and CDR2 YYREEE come from the germline V gene (reference sequence). The CDR3 loop spans 12 amino acids. This chain's CDR3 is CASSLNSYGYTF. CDR3 DNA: TGTGCCAGCAGCTTGAACAGCTATGGCTACACCTTC.

This chain joins TRBV5-4 and TRBJ2-2; D perhaps matches TRBD2 (7 bases). The CDR3 loop spans 15 amino acids. V lost 4 bases and J lost 6, with 16 bases in between. Germline CDR1 and CDR2: SGHNT and YYREEE (reference sequence). CDR3 residues: CASSPGAGDSGELFF. CDR3 nucleotide sequence: TGTGCCAGCAGCCCAGGGGCGGGGGACTCCGGGGAGCTGTTTTTT.